This T cell receptor (beta chain) derives from a study of cytomegalovirus exposure and HLA in healthy donors. Study in general: The study's early data release held 75 million to 95 million unique TCRs from HLA-typed donors. Study-wide results and caveats: Researchers had no immune exposure information except CMV serostatus available.

Germline CDR1 is LNHNV and CDR2 is YYDKDF (reference sequence). The ends were cut back, 3 bases at V and 3 bases at J, with 15 bases in the middle. The CDR3 consists of 15 residues. In regard to this clone: Its specificity is unknown.

The study ran its PCR with 60 Vbeta and 13 Jbeta primers. This table comes from immunoSEQ multiplex PCR, and its TCRdb copy is limited to in-frame clones, with some not included. The sample records about 190,000 clones, 75% to 80% being singletons. V is TRBV15 and J is TRBJ2-7; TRBD1 is a possible D gene (6 bases). Source material: PBMCs. This clonotype was sampled from a woman aged 25 to 39 in good health and CMV-seropositive. Here the CDR3 reads CATSRNQGPHYEQYF. DNA of the CDR3: TGTGCCACCAGCAGGAATCAGGGGCCCCACTACGAGCAGTACTTC.